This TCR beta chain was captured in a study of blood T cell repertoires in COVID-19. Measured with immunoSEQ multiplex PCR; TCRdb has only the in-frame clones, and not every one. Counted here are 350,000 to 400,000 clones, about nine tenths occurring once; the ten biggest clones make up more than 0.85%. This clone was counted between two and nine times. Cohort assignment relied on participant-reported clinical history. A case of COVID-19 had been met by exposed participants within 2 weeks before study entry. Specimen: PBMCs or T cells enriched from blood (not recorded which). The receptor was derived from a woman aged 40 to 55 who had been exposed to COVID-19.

This CDR3 reads CASSPGTGDEKLFF. The CDR3 region has the DNA TGTGCCAGCTCACCAGGGACAGGGGATGAAAAACTGTTTTTT. The chain couples TRBV18 to TRBJ1-4, with 10 positions matching TRBD1. The CDR3 sequence is 14 residues long. J lost 6 bases, V lost 2 bases, and 0 bases had no gene match. Germline loops: CDR1 KGHSH, CDR2 LQKENI.